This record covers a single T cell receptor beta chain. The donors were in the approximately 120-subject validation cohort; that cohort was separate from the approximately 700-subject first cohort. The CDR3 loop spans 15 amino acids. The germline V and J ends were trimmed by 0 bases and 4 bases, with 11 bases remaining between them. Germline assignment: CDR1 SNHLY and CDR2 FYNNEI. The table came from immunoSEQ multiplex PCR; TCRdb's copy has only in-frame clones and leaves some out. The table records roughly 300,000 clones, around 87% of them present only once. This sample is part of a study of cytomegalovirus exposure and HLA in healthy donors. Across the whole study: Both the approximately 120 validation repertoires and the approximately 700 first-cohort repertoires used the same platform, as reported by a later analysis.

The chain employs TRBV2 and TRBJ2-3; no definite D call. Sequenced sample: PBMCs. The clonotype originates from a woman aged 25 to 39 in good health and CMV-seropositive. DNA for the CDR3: TGTGCCAGCAGTGAAGCGCCTAGACTCGCAGATACGCAGTATTTT. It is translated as CASSEAPRLADTQYF.